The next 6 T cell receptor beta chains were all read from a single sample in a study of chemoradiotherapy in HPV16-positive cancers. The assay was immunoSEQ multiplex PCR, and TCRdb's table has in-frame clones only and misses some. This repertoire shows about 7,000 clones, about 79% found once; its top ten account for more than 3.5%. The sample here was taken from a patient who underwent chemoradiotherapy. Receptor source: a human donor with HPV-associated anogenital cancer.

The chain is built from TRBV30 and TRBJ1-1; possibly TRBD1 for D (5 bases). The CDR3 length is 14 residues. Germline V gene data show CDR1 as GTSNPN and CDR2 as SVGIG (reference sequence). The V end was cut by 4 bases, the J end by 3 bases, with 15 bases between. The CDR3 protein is CAWIGHLRDTEAFF. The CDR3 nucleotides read TGTGCCTGGATAGGACACCTCAGGGACACTGAAGCTTTCTTT.

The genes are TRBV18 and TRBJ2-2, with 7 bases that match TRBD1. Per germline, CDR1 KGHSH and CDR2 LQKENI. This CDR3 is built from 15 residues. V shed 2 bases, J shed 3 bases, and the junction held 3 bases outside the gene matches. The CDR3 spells CASSPDRADTGELFF. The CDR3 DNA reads TGTGCCAGCTCACCAGACAGGGCAGACACCGGGGAGCTGTTTTTT.

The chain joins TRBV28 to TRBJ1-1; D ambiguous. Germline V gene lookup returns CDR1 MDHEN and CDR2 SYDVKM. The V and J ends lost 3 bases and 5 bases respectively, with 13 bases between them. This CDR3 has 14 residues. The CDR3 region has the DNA TGTGCCAGCAGTTTCTTTTTAGGGAAGACTGAAGCTTTCTTT. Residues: CASSFFLGKTEAFF.

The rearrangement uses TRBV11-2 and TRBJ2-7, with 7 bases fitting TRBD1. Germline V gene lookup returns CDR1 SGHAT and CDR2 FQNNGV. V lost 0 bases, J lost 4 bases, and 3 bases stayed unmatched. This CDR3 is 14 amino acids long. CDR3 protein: CASSLDYRGYEQYF. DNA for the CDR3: TGTGCCAGCAGCTTAGATTACAGGGGTTACGAGCAGTACTTC.

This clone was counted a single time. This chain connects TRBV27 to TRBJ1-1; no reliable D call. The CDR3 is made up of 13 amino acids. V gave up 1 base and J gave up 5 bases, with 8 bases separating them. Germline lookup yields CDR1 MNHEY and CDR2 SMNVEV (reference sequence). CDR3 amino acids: CASSLWLGTEAFF. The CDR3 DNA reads TGTGCCAGCAGTTTATGGCTTGGGACTGAAGCTTTCTTT.

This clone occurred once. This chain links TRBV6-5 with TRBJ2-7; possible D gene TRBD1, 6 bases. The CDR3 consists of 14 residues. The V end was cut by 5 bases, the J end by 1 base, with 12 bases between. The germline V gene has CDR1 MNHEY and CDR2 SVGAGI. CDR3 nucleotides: TGTGCCAGCAGTCCGGGACACTTGTCCTACGAGCAGTACTTC. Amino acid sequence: CASSPGHLSYEQYF.